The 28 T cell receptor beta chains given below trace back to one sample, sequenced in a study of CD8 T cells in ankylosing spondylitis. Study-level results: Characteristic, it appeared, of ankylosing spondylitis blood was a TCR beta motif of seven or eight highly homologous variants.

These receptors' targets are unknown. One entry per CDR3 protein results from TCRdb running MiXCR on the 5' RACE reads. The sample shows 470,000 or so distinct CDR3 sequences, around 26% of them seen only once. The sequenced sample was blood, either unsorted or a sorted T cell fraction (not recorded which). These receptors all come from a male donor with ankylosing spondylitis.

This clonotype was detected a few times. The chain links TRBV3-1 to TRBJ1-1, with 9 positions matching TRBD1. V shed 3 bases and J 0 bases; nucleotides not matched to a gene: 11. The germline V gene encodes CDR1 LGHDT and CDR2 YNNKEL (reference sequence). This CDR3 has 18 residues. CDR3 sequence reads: CASSQRIPGQGLNTEAFF. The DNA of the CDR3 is TGTGCCAGCAGCCAGCGAATTCCGGGACAGGGACTGAACACTGAAGCTTTCTTT.

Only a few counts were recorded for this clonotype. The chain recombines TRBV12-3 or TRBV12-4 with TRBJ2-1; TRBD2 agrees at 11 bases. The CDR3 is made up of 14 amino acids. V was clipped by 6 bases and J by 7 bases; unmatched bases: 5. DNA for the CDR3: TGTGCCAGCAGGGAGGGACTAGCGGTAAATGAGCAGTTCTTC. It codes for CASREGLAVNEQFF.

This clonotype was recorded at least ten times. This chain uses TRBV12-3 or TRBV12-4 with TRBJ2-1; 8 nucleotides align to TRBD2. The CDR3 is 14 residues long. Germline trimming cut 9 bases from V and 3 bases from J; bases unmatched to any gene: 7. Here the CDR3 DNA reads TGTGCCAGGGAGCGGGAGTCAAACTACAATGAGCAGTTCTTC. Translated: CARERESNYNEQFF.

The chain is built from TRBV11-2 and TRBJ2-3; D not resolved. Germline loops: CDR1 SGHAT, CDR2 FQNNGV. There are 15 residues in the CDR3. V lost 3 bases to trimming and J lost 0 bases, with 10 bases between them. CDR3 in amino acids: CASSLRGDSTDTQYF. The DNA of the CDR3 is TGTGCCAGCAGCTTGCGTGGCGATAGCACAGATACGCAGTATTTT.

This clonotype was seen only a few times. Written as DNA, the CDR3 is TGTGCCATCAGTGAAGGGAATCCCACCTACAATGAGCAGTTCTTC. It specifies CAISEGNPTYNEQFF. The rearrangement uses TRBV10-3 and TRBJ2-1; unclear D gene. Looked up from germline, CDR1 is ENHRY and CDR2 is SYGVKD. This CDR3 has 15 amino acids. V dropped 3 bases and J dropped 2 bases, with 11 bases sitting between them.

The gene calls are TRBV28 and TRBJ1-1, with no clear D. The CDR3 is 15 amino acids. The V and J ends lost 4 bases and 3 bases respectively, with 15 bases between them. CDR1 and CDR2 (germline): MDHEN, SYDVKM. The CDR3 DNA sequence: TGTGCCAGCAGTTCCCTGAGGGCTTTGGACACTGAAGCTTTCTTT. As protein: CASSSLRALDTEAFF.

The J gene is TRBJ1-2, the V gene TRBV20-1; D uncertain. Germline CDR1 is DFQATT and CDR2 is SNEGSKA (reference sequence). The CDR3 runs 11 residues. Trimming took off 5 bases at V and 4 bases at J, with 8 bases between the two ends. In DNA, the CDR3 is TGCAGTGCTCCAAGATTCTATGGCTACACCTTC. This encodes CSAPRFYGYTF.

For the CDR3, the DNA is TGTGCCAGCAGACAGAGGTTCTACAATGAGCAGTTCTTC. Amino acid sequence: CASRQRFYNEQFF. The V gene is TRBV12-3 or TRBV12-4, the J gene TRBJ2-1; no clear D gene. Trimming took 6 bases from V and 3 from J, leaving 9 bases between them. This CDR3 region has 13 residues.

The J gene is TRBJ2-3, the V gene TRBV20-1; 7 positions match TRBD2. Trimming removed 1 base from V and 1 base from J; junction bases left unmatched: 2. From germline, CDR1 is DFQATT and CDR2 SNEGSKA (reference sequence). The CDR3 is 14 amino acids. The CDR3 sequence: CSARVGGGTDTQYF. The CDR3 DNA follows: TGCAGTGCTAGAGTGGGGGGGGGCACAGATACGCAGTATTTT.

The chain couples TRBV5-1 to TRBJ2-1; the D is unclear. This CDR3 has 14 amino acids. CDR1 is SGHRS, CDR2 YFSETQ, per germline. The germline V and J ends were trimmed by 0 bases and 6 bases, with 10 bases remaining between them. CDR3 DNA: TGCGCCAGCAGCTTGGTTCCGAACACCAATGAGCAGTTCTTC. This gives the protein CASSLVPNTNEQFF.

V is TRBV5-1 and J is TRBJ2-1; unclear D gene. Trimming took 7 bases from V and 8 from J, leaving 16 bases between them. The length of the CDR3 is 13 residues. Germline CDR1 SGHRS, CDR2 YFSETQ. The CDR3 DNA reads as TGCGCCAGCTCAGAGTCCCCAGGCTATGAGCAGTTCTTC. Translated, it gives CASSESPGYEQFF.

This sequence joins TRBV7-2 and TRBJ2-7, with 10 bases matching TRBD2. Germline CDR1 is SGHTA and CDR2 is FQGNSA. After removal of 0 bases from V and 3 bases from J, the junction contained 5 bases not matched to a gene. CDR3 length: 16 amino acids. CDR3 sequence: CASSLASLAGFYEQYF. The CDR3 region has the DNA TGTGCCAGCAGCTTAGCGTCACTAGCGGGATTCTACGAGCAGTACTTC.

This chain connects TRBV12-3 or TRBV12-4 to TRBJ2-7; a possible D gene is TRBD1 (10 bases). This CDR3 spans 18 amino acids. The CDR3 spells CTLSRTGGRREGDDEQYF. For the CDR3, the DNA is TGTACCCTCAGTCGGACAGGGGGAAGGCGGGAGGGCGACGACGAGCAGTACTTC.

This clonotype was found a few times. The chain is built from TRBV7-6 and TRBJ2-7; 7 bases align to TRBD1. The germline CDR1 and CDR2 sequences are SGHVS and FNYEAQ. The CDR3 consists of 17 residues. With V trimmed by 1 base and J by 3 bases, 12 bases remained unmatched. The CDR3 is CASSLGSGVTGFYEQYF. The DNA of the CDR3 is TGTGCCAGCAGCTTAGGGTCAGGTGTGACAGGGTTCTACGAGCAGTACTTC.

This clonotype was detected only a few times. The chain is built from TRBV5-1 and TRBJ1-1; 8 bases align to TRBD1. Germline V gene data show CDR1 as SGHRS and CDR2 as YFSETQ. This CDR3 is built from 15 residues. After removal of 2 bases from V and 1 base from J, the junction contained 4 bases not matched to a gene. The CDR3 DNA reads TGCGCCAGCAGCTTTCCCGACAGGGGGAACACTGAAGCTTTCTTT. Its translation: CASSFPDRGNTEAFF.

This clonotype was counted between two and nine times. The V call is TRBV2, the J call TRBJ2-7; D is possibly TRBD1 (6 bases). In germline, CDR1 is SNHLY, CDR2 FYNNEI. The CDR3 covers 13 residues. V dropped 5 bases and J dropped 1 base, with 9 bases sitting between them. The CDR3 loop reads CASSLGQSYEQYV. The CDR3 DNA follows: TGTGCCAGCAGTTTAGGACAGTCCTACGAGCAGTACGTC.

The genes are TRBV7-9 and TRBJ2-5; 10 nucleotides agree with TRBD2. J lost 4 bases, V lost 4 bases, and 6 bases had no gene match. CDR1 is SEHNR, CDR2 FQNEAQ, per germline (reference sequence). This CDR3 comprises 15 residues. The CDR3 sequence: CASSSSSGRGETQYF. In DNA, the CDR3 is TGTGCCAGCAGCTCTTCTAGCGGGAGAGGAGAGACCCAGTACTTC.

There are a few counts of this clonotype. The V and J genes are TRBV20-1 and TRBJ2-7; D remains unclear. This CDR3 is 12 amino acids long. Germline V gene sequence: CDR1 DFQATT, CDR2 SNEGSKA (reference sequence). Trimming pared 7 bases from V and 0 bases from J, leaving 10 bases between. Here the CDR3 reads CSVVGNSYEQYF. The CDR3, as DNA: TGCAGTGTGGTGGGCAACTCCTACGAGCAGTACTTC.

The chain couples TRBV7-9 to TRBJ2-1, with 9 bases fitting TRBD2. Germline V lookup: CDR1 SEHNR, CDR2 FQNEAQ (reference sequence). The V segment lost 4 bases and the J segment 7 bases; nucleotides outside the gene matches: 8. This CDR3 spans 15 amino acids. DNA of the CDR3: TGTGCCAGCAGCTGGAGGACTAGCGAGGTGAATGAGCAGTTCTTC. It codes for CASSWRTSEVNEQFF.

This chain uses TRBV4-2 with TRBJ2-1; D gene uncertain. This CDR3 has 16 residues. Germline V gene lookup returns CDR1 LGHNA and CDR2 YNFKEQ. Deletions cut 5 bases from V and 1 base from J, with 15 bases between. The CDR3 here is CASSVDPTSSYNEQFF. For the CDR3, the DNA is TGTGCCAGCAGCGTCGACCCTACAAGTTCCTACAATGAGCAGTTCTTC.

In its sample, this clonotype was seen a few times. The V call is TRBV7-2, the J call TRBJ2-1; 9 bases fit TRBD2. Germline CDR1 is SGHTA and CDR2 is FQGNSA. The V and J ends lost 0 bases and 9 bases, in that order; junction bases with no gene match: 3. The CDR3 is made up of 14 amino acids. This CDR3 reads CASSLAGLAGEQFF. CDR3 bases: TGTGCCAGCAGCTTAGCGGGACTAGCTGGTGAGCAGTTCTTC. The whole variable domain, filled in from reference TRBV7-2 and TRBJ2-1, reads GAGVSQSPSNKVTEKGKDVELRCDPISGHTALYWYRQSLGQGLEFLIYFQGNSAPDKSGLPSDRFSAERTGGSVSTLTIQRTQQEDSAVYLCASSLAGLAGEQFFGPGTRLTVL.

The CDR3 nucleotides read TGTGCCAGCAGCCCAGGGATAGCGGGGGGCAATGAGCAGTTCTTC. Its translation is CASSPGIAGGNEQFF. V usage is TRBV14 and J usage is TRBJ2-1; 10 nucleotides agree with TRBD2. CDR3 length equals 15 residues. The V and J ends lost 4 bases and 6 bases, in that order; junction bases with no gene match: 6. Germline loops: CDR1 SGHDN, CDR2 FVKESK.

CDR3 region: CASSLKDRRAGETQYF. The CDR3 DNA follows: TGCGCCAGCAGCCTAAAGGACCGGAGGGCCGGAGAGACCCAGTACTTC. This chain connects TRBV5-1 to TRBJ2-5, with a weak D call TRBD2 (6 bases). CDR3 length equals 16 residues. The V gene's germline CDR1 is SGHRS and CDR2 YFSETQ. V lost 4 bases and J lost 4, with 20 bases in between.

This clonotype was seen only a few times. The CDR3 loop reads CASSEMTGPNYGYTF. The CDR3 DNA is TGCGCCAGCAGTGAGATGACAGGGCCTAACTATGGCTACACCTTC. The V and J genes are TRBV10-1 and TRBJ1-2; 7 bases line up with TRBD1. V lost 2 bases to trimming and J lost 0 bases; unmatched junction nucleotides: 3. Germline-derived CDR1 and CDR2 are WNHNN and SYGVQD (reference sequence). The CDR3 is made up of 15 amino acids.

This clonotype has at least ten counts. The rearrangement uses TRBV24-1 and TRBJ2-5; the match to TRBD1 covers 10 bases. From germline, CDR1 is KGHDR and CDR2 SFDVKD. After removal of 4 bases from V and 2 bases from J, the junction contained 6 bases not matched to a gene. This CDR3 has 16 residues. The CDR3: CATSDPKDRGQETQYF. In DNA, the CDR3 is TGTGCCACCAGTGACCCAAAGGACAGGGGGCAAGAGACCCAGTACTTC.

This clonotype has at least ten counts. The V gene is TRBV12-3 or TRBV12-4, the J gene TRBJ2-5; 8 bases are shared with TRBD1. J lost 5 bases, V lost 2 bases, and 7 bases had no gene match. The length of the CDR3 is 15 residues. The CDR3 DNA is TGTGCCAGCAGTTTAATTCAGGGGGCGAGGGAGACCCAGTACTTC. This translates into CASSLIQGARETQYF.

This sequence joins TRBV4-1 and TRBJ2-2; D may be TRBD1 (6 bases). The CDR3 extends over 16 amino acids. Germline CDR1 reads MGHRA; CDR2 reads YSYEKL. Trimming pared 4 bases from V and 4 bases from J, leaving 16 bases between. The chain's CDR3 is CASSPGTQRGTGELFF. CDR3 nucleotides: TGCGCCAGCAGCCCGGGGACACAACGGGGCACCGGGGAGCTGTTTTTT.

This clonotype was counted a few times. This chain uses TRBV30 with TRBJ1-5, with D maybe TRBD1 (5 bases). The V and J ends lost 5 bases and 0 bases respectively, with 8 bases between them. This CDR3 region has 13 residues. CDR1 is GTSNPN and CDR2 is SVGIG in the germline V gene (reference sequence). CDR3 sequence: CAWGTDSNQPQHF. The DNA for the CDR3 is TGTGCCTGGGGGACGGATAGCAATCAGCCCCAGCATTTT.